Shown below are 29 T cell receptor beta chains from a single sample sequenced in a study of metastatic and nonmetastatic thyroid tumors. MiXCR was used by TCRdb to re-call the PCR reads. Among under 25,000 clones listed, 25% to 30% were seen once. Patients had received no treatment of any kind before thyroid surgery. The sequenced material came from blood. These receptors were obtained from a female donor with papillary thyroid cancer or a benign thyroid nodule (not recorded which). Some clones in this sample may be carry-over from other donors' samples.

This clone is medium-sized (0.01 to 0.1%) within its sample. The chain is built from TRBV6-1 and TRBJ1-6; D perhaps matches TRBD1 (5 bases). This CDR3 region has 13 residues. The germline V gene has CDR1 MNHNS and CDR2 SASEGT. V was pared by 8 bases and J by 7 bases, with 12 bases between. The CDR3 DNA follows: TGTGCCAGCGGGACGGAACAAAATTCACCCCTCCACTTT. Protein product: CASGTEQNSPLHF.

The chain couples TRBV7-2 to TRBJ1-2; D uncertain. The CDR3 consists of 14 residues. Germline CDR1 is SGHTA and CDR2 is FQGNSA. V lost 7 bases, J lost 4 bases, and 16 bases lay in between. DNA of the CDR3: TGTGCCAGCAACACTCCGGAGTATCGCTATGGCTACACCTTC. Amino acids: CASNTPEYRYGYTF.

This clone was recorded at least ten times. A much larger clone lies a single base off, so this may be a read error. The chain combines TRBV20-1 with TRBJ2-6; 8 bases are a match to TRBD1. Germline V gene lookup returns CDR1 DFQATT and CDR2 SNEGSKA (reference sequence). This CDR3 is 16 amino acids long. CDR3 in amino acids: CSATGTGLSGANVLAF. The CDR3 coding sequence is TGCAGTGCTACCGGGACAGGCCTCTCTGGGGCCAACGTCCTGGCTTTC.

This clone has a count of ten or more. This rearrangement joins TRBV4-1 to TRBJ2-7, with TRBD1 matching 8 bases. CDR3 length equals 18 residues. Germline V lookup: CDR1 MGHRA, CDR2 YSYEKL. The junction had 14 bases not matched to a gene; V was cut back by 0 bases and J by 4 bases. The CDR3 loop is CASSQDSPRRQGLYEQYF. In DNA form, the CDR3 reads TGCGCCAGCAGCCAAGATTCCCCACGTCGACAGGGGCTGTACGAGCAGTACTTC.

This clone was seen more than once but under ten times. The sample contains more than one DNA sequence encoding this CDR3. The gene calls are TRBV28 and TRBJ1-2, with D hard to call. V was cut by 4 bases and J by 4 bases, with 16 bases left in between. Looked up from germline, CDR1 is MDHEN and CDR2 is SYDVKM. This CDR3 is 15 amino acids long. The CDR3 here is CASSSNGGYGYGYTF. The CDR3 DNA reads TGTGCCAGCAGTTCGAACGGAGGTTATGGCTATGGCTACACCTTC.

Many counts were recorded for this clone. This chain uses TRBV13 with TRBJ1-1; D is perhaps TRBD1 (6 bases). Germline-derived CDR1 and CDR2 are PRHDT and FYEKMQ (reference sequence). V lost 5 bases to trimming and J lost 1 base, with 17 bases between them. The CDR3 loop spans 16 amino acids. CDR3 in amino acids: CASSPRRGTPNTEAFF. Here the CDR3 DNA reads TGTGCCAGCAGCCCCCGCCGGGGGACACCGAACACTGAAGCTTTCTTT.

This clone showed up just a few times. The chain combines TRBV15 with TRBJ1-5, with TRBD1 matching 12 bases. The CDR3 runs to 16 residues. From germline, CDR1 is LNHNV and CDR2 YYDKDF (reference sequence). Trimming at V came to 1 base and at J to 8 bases, leaving 6 bases not matched to a gene. CDR3 in DNA: TGTGCCACCAGCAGAGGGGGGACAGGGGGCCGTGAGCCCCAGCATTTT. Translating it yields CATSRGGTGGREPQHF.

The chain uses TRBV6-1 and TRBJ2-5; 7 bases align to TRBD1. V was pared by 2 bases and J by 4 bases, with 10 bases of the junction left unmatched. Germline CDR1 and CDR2: MNHNS and SASEGT. This CDR3 has 16 residues. The chain's CDR3 is CASSEYAGTAVETQYF. The CDR3 nucleotides are TGTGCCAGCAGTGAATATGCCGGGACAGCGGTAGAGACCCAGTACTTC.

By its share, this clone is medium-sized (0.01 to 0.1%). J is TRBJ1-1 and V is TRBV6-1, with TRBD1 identical over 9 bases. After removal of 10 bases from V and 10 bases from J, the junction contained 16 bases not matched to a gene. Germline V gene sequence: CDR1 MNHNS, CDR2 SASEGT. This CDR3 is 14 amino acids long. In DNA, the CDR3 is TGTGCCACCTTTACAGGGACAGGGACTGGCGGAGCTTTCTTT. It codes for CATFTGTGTGGAFF.

This clone was found many times. Since a much larger clone is just one base distant, this may be a read error. This specimen includes other DNA sequences encoding the same CDR3. V usage is TRBV12-3 or TRBV12-4 and J usage is TRBJ2-7; 8 bases are shared with TRBD2. The CDR3 is 14 amino acids. The V segment lost 6 bases and the J segment 6 bases; nucleotides outside the gene matches: 10. The CDR3 sequence: CASSHTSGSGEQYF. DNA for the CDR3: TGTGCCAGCAGCCACACCAGCGGGAGTGGCGAGCAGTACTTC.

With regard to this clone: Just one base apart from a much larger clone, this may be a read error. The chain is built from TRBV20-1 and TRBJ2-1; D not certain. Trimming left V 0 bases short and J 8 bases short, with 17 bases between. Germline V gives CDR1 DFQATT, CDR2 SNEGSKA (reference sequence). CDR3 length: 15 amino acids. The CDR3 sequence: CSARDASQLAHEQFF. In DNA, the CDR3 is TGCAGTGCTAGAGATGCGAGCCAGCTTGCTCATGAGCAGTTCTTC.

The J gene is TRBJ2-1, the V gene TRBV9; D is possibly TRBD2 (6 bases). There are 16 residues in the CDR3. CDR1 SGDLS and CDR2 YYNGEE come from the germline V gene. The V end lost 5 bases, the J end lost 6 bases, and 21 bases lay between the germline ends. CDR3 sequence reads: CASSVHGSHASNEQFF. CDR3 DNA: TGTGCCAGCAGTGTCCACGGGAGTCATGCATCCAATGAGCAGTTCTTC. Drawing the rest from reference TRBV9 and TRBJ2-1, the complete variable domain is DSGVTQTPKHLITATGQRVTLRCSPRSGDLSVYWYQQSLDQGLQFLIQYYNGEERAKGNILERFSAQQFPDLHSELNLSSLELGDSALYFCASSVHGSHASNEQFFGPGTRLTVL.

The gene calls are TRBV18 and TRBJ2-5; D uncertain. The CDR3 is 12 residues long. The germline gives CDR1 KGHSH, CDR2 LQKENI. V lost 0 bases and J 3 bases, leaving 2 bases between the germline ends. The CDR3 protein is CASSPPEETQYF. The CDR3 DNA sequence: TGTGCCAGCTCACCACCTGAAGAGACCCAGTACTTC.

This clone was observed many times. The CDR3: CASNLGQGHGYTF. DNA of the CDR3: TGTGCCAGCAACCTCGGACAGGGCCACGGCTACACCTTC. The J gene is TRBJ1-2, the V gene TRBV12-3 or TRBV12-4; 8 bases are shared with TRBD1. The CDR3 is made up of 13 amino acids. V was clipped by 7 bases and J by 8 bases; unmatched bases: 9.

In this sample, this clone is medium-sized (0.01 to 0.1%). The CDR3: CASSQGWSDTGELFF. The CDR3 DNA reads TGTGCCAGCAGCCAAGGGTGGTCCGACACCGGGGAGCTGTTTTTT. This chain links TRBV6-4 with TRBJ2-2, with D unclear. Trimming left V 6 bases short and J 3 bases short, with 14 bases between. CDR3 length: 15 residues. Germline CDR1 is MRHNA and CDR2 is SNTAGT.

The sample holds a few counts of this clone. No conserved phenylalanine or tryptophan ends this CDR3, so it is likely a read error. Because the CDR3's place on the DNA is in doubt, the DNA is left out and the CDR3 is given as listed by TCRdb. The rearrangement uses TRBV28 and TRBJ2-1. The CDR3 adds up to 12 amino acids, both ends counted. CDR1 and CDR2 from the germline V gene are MDHEN and SYDVKM. The CDR3 region is CASSPQTPLKFL.

The J gene is TRBJ1-3, the V gene TRBV20-1; unclear D gene. The CDR3 has 13 amino acids. V was cut by 0 bases and J by 2 bases, with 5 bases left in between. Germline CDR1 reads DFQATT; CDR2 reads SNEGSKA (reference sequence). CDR3: CSAREGAGNTIYF. CDR3 DNA sequence: TGCAGTGCTAGAGAAGGAGCTGGAAACACCATATATTTT.

This clone occurred a few times. The chain uses TRBV24-1 and TRBJ2-3, with unresolved D. The V gene's germline CDR1 is KGHDR and CDR2 SFDVKD. With 4 bases removed from V and 5 bases from J, the gap between germline ends came to 18 bases. CDR3 length: 16 residues. CDR3 sequence reads: CATSELVVGPVDTQYF. The CDR3 nucleotides are TGTGCCACCAGTGAGTTAGTGGTAGGGCCAGTAGATACGCAGTATTTT.

In its sample, this clone was seen many times. The chain couples TRBV3-1 to TRBJ2-7, with 10 bases aligning to TRBD2. CDR3 length: 15 residues. J lost 3 bases, V lost 3 bases, and 5 bases had no gene match. The germline V gene has CDR1 LGHDT and CDR2 YNNKEL (reference sequence). The chain's CDR3 is CASSQRLAGLYEQYF. In DNA form, the CDR3 reads TGTGCCAGCAGCCAGAGACTAGCGGGTCTCTACGAGCAGTACTTC.

This clone was detected many times. At one end the junction does not follow the germline gene, possibly because of a read error. The same CDR3 can be traced to other DNA sequences in this sample. The rearrangement uses TRBV2 and TRBJ2-1, with 12 bases that match TRBD2. From germline, CDR1 is SNHLY and CDR2 FYNNEI. The CDR3 totals 16 residues. The CDR3 DNA reads TGTGCCAGCAGTGTTCGACTAGCGGGAGTTGGCAATGAACAGTTCTTC. It encodes CASSVRLAGVGNEQFF.

The rearrangement joins TRBV7-3 to TRBJ1-1; TRBD1 matches 9 bases. CDR3 size: 16 residues. Germline CDR1 and CDR2: SGHTA and FQGTGA. The ends lost 2 bases at V and 5 bases at J; junction bases unmatched: 9. CDR3 DNA sequence: TGTGCCAGCAGCTTATCCTCCGGGACAGGGTTTACTGAAGCTTTCTTT. Amino acids: CASSLSSGTGFTEAFF.

This chain joins TRBV6-1 and TRBJ2-5; the match to TRBD1 covers 7 bases. The V segment lost 7 bases and the J segment 4 bases; nucleotides outside the gene matches: 12. The germline V gene encodes CDR1 MNHNS and CDR2 SASEGT. This CDR3 spans 15 amino acids. Here the CDR3 reads CASKTRQGVGETQYF. As DNA, the CDR3 is TGTGCCAGCAAAACAAGGCAGGGGGTAGGAGAGACCCAGTACTTC.

This clone was recorded many times. The V gene is TRBV9, the J gene TRBJ2-5; no reliable D call. This CDR3 region has 15 residues. CDR1 and CDR2 from the germline V gene are SGDLS and YYNGEE. V shed 1 base and J shed 3 bases, with 13 bases lying between them. CDR3 DNA sequence: TGTGCCAGCAGCGTAAGTCTAGTAATGGAAGAGACCCAGTACTTC. This codes for CASSVSLVMEETQYF. Together with reference TRBV9 and TRBJ2-5, the CDR3 gives the full variable domain: DSGVTQTPKHLITATGQRVTLRCSPRSGDLSVYWYQQSLDQGLQFLIQYYNGEERAKGNILERFSAQQFPDLHSELNLSSLELGDSALYFCASSVSLVMEETQYFGPGTRLLVL.

This clone is categorized as medium-sized. This chain joins TRBV7-6 and TRBJ2-1; D perhaps matches TRBD1 (6 bases). This CDR3 is built from 11 residues. From germline, CDR1 is SGHVS and CDR2 FNYEAQ. The V and J ends lost 5 bases and 13 bases respectively, with 12 bases between them. The chain's CDR3 is CASSTGHGQFF. CDR3 bases: TGTGCCAGCAGCACGGGACATGGTCAGTTCTTC.

The chain is built from TRBV6-4 and TRBJ1-2; 7 positions agree with TRBD1. Germline assignment: CDR1 MRHNA and CDR2 SNTAGT. V was pared by 3 bases and J by 8 bases, with 12 bases of the junction left unmatched. CDR3 length: 15 residues. CDR3 region: CASSEGPDRVDGYTF. The DNA for the CDR3 is TGTGCCAGCAGTGAAGGACCAGACAGGGTTGACGGCTACACCTTC.

In this sample, this clone turned up many times. The chain has TRBV2 and TRBJ2-1; TRBD2 matches 10 bases. CDR3 size: 15 residues. With V trimmed by 0 bases and J by 5 bases, 1 base remained unmatched. Germline CDR1 and CDR2: SNHLY and FYNNEI. In DNA form, the CDR3 reads TGTGCCAGCAGTGAAGCGGGACTAGCGAACAATGAGCAGTTCTTC. It encodes CASSEAGLANNEQFF.

The rearrangement uses TRBV19 and TRBJ2-2, with D unresolved. Germline loops: CDR1 LNHDA, CDR2 SQIVND (reference sequence). V lost 7 bases, J lost 5 bases, and 14 bases lay in between. The CDR3 has 14 amino acids. CDR3 coding DNA: TGTGCCAGTAAGAGGTCTTATTCGACCGGGGAGCTGTTTTTT. Its protein is CASKRSYSTGELFF.

This clone was picked up a small number of times. This may arise from a read error, as a much more abundant clone is one base away. The chain is built from TRBV9 and TRBJ1-1; 10 bases are a match to TRBD1. Germline V gives CDR1 SGDLS, CDR2 YYNGEE. This CDR3 is 14 amino acids long. CDR3 in amino acids: CASSLSGQGLEALF. As DNA, the CDR3 is TGTGCCAGCAGCCTATCGGGACAGGGGTTGGAGGCTCTCTTT.

This clone has a count of ten or more. The chain couples TRBV14 to TRBJ2-3; D call uncertain. The germline V gene has CDR1 SGHDN and CDR2 FVKESK. This CDR3 is 14 amino acids long. V gave up 4 bases and J gave up 6 bases, with 14 bases separating them. Written as DNA, the CDR3 is TGTGCCAGCAGCCCATCAAGGGTCCTCGATACGCAGTATTTT. Translation gives CASSPSRVLDTQYF.